This T cell receptor (beta chain) emerged from a study of vaccination and CD4 T cells after COVID-19. Concerning this clonotype itself: The antigen is unknown.

The Oncomine TCR Beta short-read assay sequenced DNA from cultured CD4+ T cells. In TCRdb, the PCR reads were re-called with MiXCR into one record per CDR3 protein. Counted here are 15,000 or so distinct CDR3 sequences, around 50% occurring once; the ten biggest clones make up more than 25%. In germline, CDR1 is SGHDN, CDR2 FVKESK. V was trimmed by 1 base and J by 8 bases, leaving 14 bases between them. The CDR3 is 14 residues long. Treatment given: approximately nine-day PBMC culture with coronavirus spike peptide pools or control peptides (ViraFEST assay). The PCR-positive dates, March through December 2020, came before the US Alpha, Beta and Delta variants.

The sample in question was cultured CD4+ T cells from blood, obtained after SARS-CoV-2 vaccination. This receptor was obtained from a human donor with COVID-19. The chain has TRBV14 and TRBJ1-2, with D maybe TRBD1 (5 bases). The CDR3: CASSQASARDGYTF. The CDR3 DNA sequence: TGTGCCAGCAGCCAAGCCAGTGCGCGGGACGGCTACACCTTC.